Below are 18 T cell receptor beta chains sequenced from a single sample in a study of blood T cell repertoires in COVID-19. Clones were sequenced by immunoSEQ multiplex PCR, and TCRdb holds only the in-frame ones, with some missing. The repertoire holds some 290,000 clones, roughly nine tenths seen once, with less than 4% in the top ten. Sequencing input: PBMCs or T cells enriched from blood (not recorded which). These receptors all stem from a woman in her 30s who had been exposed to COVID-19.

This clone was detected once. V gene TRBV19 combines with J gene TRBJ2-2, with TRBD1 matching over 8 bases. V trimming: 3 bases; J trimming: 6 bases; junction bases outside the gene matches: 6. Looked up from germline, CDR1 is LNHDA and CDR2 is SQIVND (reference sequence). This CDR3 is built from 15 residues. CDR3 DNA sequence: TGTGCCAGTAGTATCGGGACAGGAATCCCCGGGGAGCTGTTTTTT. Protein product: CASSIGTGIPGELFF.

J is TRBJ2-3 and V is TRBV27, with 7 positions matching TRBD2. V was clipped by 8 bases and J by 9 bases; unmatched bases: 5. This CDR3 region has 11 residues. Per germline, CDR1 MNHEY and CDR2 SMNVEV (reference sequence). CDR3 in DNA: TGTGCCAGCGGGAGGGTCGGGACGCAGTATTTT. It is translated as CASGRVGTQYF.

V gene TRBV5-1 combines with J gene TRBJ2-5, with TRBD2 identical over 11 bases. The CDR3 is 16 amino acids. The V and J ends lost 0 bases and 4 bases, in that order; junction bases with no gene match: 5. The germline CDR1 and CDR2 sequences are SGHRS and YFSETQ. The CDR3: CASSLAPSGGTETQYF. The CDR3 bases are TGCGCCAGCAGCTTGGCACCTAGCGGGGGGACAGAGACCCAGTACTTC. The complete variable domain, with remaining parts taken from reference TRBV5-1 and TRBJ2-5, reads KAGVTQTPRYLIKTRGQQVTLSCSPISGHRSVSWYQQTPGQGLQFLFEYFSETQRNKGNFPGRFSGRQFSNSRSEMNVSTLELGDSALYLCASSLAPSGGTETQYFGPGTRLLVL.

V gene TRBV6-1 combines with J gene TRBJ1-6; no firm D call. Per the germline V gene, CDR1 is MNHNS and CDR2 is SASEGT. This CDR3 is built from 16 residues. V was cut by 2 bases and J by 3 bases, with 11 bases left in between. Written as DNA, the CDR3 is TGTGCCAGCAGTGAATATGGAGGATTCTATAATTCACCCCTCCACTTT. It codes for CASSEYGGFYNSPLHF.

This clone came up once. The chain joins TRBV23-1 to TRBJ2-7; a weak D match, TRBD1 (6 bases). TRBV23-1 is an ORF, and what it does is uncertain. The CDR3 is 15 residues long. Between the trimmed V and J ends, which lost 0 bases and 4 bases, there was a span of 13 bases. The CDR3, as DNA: TGCGCCAGCAGTCAATCGTTCAGGGGAGCGTACGAGCAGTACTTC. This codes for CASSQSFRGAYEQYF.

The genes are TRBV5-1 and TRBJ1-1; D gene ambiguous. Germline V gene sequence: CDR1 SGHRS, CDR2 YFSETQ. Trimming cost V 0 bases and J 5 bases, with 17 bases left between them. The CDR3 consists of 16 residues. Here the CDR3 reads CASSLEMAPAGTEAFF. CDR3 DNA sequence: TGCGCCAGCAGCTTGGAAATGGCTCCCGCGGGAACTGAAGCTTTCTTT.

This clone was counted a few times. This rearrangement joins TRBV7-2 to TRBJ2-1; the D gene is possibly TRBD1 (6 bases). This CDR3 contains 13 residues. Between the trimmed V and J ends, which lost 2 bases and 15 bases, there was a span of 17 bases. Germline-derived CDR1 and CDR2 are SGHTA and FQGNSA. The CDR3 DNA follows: TGTGCCAGCAGCTTAAATAGGGGGACACCGGGGTTCTTC. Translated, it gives CASSLNRGTPGFF.

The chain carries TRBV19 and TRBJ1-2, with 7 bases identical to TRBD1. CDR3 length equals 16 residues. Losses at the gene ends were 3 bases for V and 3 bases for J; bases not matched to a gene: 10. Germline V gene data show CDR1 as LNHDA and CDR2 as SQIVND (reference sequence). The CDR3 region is CASSIYTGTEDYGYTF. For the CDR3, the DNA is TGTGCCAGTAGTATTTACACCGGGACAGAGGACTATGGCTACACCTTC.

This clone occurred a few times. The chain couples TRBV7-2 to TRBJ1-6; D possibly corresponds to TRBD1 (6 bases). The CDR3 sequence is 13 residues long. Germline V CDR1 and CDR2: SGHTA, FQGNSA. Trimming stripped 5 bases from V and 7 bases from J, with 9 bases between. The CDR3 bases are TGTGCCAGCAGCCCTGACAGGAATTCACCCCTCCACTTT. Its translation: CASSPDRNSPLHF.

The CDR3 sequence is CSVGIGGDRGYTF. DNA of the CDR3: TGCAGCGTTGGTATAGGGGGAGATCGCGGCTACACCTTC. The genes are TRBV29-1 and TRBJ1-2, with D tentatively TRBD1 (6 bases). CDR3 length: 13 amino acids. Germline V gene data show CDR1 as SQVTM and CDR2 as ANQGSEA. Trimming removed 4 bases from V and 8 bases from J, with 17 bases in between.

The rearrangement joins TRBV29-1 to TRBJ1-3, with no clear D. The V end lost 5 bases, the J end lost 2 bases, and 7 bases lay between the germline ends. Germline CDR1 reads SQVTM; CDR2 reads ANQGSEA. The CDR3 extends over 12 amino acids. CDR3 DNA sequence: TGCAGCGTTTTGAGGACTGGAAACACCATATATTTT. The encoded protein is CSVLRTGNTIYF. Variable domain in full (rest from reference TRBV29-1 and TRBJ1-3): SAVISQKPSRDICQRGTSLTIQCQVDSQVTMMFWYRQQPGQSLTLIATANQGSEATYESGFVIDKFPISRPNLTFSTLTVSNMSPEDSSIYLCSVLRTGNTIYFGEGSWLTVV.

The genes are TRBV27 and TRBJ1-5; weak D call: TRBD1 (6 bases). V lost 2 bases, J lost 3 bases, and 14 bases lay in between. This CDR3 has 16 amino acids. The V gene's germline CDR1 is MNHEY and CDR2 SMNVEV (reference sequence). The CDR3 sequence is CASSLSVGGPNQPQHF. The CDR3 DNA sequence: TGTGCCAGCAGTTTAAGTGTGGGGGGGCCCAATCAGCCCCAGCATTTT.

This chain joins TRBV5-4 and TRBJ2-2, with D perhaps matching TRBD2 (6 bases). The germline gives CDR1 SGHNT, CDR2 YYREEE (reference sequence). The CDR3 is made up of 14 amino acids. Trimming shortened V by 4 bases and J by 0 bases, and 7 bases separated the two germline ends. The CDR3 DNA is TGTGCCAGCAGCCGGGGGTCGAACACCGGGGAGCTGTTTTTT. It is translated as CASSRGSNTGELFF.

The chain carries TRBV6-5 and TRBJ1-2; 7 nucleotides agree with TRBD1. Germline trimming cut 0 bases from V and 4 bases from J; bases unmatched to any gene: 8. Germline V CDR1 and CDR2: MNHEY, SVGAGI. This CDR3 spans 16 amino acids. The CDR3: CASSYSPGGKFYGYTF. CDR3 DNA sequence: TGTGCCAGCAGTTACTCGCCAGGGGGGAAGTTCTATGGCTACACCTTC.

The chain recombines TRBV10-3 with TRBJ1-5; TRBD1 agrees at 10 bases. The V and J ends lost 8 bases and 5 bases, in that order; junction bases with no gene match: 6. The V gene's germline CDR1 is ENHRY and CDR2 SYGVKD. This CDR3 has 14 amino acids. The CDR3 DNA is TGTGCCATCGGGGAGGGACAGGGGTATCAGCCCCAGCATTTT. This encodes CAIGEGQGYQPQHF.

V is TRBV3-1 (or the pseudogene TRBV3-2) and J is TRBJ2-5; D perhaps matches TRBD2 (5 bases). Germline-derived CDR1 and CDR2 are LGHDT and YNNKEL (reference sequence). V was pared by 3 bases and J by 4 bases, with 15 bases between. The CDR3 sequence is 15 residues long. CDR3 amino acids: CASSHRGPRGETQYF. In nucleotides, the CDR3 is TGTGCCAGCAGCCATCGAGGGCCTCGGGGAGAGACCCAGTACTTC.

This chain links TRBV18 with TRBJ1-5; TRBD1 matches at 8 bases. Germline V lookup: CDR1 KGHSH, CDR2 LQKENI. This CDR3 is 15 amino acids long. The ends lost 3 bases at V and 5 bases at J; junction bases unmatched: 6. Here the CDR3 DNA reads TGTGCCAGCTCACCGCGGGCAGGGGGCGATCAGCCCCAGCATTTT. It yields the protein CASSPRAGGDQPQHF.

The CDR3 reads CASHLPGQGVGEQYF. CDR3 sequence (DNA): TGTGCCAGTCACCTGCCGGGACAGGGGGTGGGGGAGCAGTACTTC. The genes are TRBV2 and TRBJ2-7; 11 nucleotides agree with TRBD1. This CDR3 comprises 15 residues. Germline V gene lookup returns CDR1 SNHLY and CDR2 FYNNEI. After removal of 9 bases from V and 7 bases from J, the junction contained 14 bases not matched to a gene.